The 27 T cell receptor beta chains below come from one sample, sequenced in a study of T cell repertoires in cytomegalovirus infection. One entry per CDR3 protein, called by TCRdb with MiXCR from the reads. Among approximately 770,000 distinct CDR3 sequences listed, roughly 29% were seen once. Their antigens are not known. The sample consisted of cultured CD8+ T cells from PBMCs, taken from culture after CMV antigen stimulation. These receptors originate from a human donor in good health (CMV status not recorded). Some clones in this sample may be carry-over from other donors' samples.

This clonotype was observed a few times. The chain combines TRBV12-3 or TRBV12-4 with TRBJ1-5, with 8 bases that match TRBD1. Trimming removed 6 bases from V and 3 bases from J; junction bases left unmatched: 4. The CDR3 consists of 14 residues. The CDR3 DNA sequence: TGTGCCAGCAGCTGGACAGGGTTCAATCAGCCCCAGCATTTT. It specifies CASSWTGFNQPQHF.

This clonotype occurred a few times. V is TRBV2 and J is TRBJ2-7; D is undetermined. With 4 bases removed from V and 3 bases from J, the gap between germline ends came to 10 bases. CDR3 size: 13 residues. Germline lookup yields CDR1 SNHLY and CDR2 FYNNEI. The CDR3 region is CASSVGGNYEQYF. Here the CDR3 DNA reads TGTGCCAGCAGTGTGGGTGGAAACTACGAGCAGTACTTC.

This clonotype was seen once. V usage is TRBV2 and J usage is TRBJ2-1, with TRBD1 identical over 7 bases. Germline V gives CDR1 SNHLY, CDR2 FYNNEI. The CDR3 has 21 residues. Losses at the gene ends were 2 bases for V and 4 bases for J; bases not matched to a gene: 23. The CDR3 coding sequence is TGTGCCAGCAGTGAATCATCAATCCCACGACGACAGGGTCCCCTATACAATGAGCAGTTCTTC. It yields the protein CASSESSIPRRQGPLYNEQFF. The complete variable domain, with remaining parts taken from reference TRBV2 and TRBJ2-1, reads EPEVTQTPSHQVTQMGQEVILRCVPISNHLYFYWYRQILGQKVEFLVSFYNNEISEKSEIFDDQFSVERPDGSNFTLKIRSTKLEDSAMYFCASSESSIPRRQGPLYNEQFFGPGTRLTVL.

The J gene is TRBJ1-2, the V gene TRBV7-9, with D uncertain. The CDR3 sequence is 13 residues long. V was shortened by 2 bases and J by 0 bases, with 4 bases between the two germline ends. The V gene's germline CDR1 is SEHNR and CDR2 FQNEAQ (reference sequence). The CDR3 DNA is TGTGCCAGCAGCTTATGGGCTAACTATGGCTACACCTTC. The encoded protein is CASSLWANYGYTF. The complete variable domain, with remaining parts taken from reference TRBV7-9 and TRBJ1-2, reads DTGVSQNPRHKITKRGQNVTFRCDPISEHNRLYWYRQTLGQGPEFLTYFQNEAQLEKSRLLSDRFSAERPKGSFSTLEIQRTEQGDSAMYLCASSLWANYGYTFGSGTRLTVV.

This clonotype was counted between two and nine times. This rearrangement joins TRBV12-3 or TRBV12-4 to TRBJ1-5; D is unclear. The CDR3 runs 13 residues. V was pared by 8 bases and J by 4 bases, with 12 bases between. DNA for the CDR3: TGTGCCAGCCTTGCACAGCAGAATCAGCCCCAGCATTTT. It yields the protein CASLAQQNQPQHF.

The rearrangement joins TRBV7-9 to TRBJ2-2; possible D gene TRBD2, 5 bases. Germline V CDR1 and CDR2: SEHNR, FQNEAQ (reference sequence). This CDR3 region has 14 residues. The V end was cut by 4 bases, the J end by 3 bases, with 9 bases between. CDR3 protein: CASSSGWDTGELFF. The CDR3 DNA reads TGTGCCAGCAGCTCGGGGTGGGACACCGGGGAGCTGTTTTTT. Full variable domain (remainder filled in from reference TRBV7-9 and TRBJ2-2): DTGVSQNPRHKITKRGQNVTFRCDPISEHNRLYWYRQTLGQGPEFLTYFQNEAQLEKSRLLSDRFSAERPKGSFSTLEIQRTEQGDSAMYLCASSSGWDTGELFFGEGSRLTVL.

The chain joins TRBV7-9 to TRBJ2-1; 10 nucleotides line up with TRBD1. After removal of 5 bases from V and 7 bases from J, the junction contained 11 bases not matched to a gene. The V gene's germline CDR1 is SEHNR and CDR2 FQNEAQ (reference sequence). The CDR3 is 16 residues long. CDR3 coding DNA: TGTGCCAGCAGCGAACCCAGACAGGGGGCCTGGAATGAGCAGTTCTTC. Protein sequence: CASSEPRQGAWNEQFF.

In DNA, the CDR3 is TGTGCCAGCAGCTTATCTCCGGACTACGAGCAGTACTTC. This encodes CASSLSPDYEQYF. The chain combines TRBV7-8 with TRBJ2-7; D uncertain. The CDR3 length is 13 residues. With 2 bases removed from V and 3 bases from J, the gap between germline ends came to 8 bases. CDR1 is SGHVS and CDR2 is FQNEAQ in the germline V gene.

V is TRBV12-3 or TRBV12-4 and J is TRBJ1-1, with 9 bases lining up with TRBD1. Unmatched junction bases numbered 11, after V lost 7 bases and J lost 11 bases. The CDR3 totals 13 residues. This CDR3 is CASTRTGGVEAFF. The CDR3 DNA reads TGTGCCAGCACCAGAACAGGGGGCGTGGAGGCTTTCTTT.

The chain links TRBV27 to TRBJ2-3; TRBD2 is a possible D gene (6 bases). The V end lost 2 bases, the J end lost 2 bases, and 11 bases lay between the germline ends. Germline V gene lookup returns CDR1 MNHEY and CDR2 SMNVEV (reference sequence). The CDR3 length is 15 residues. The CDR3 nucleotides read TGTGCCAGCAGTTTAGGCGCGGGGTTCACAGATACGCAGTATTTT. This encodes CASSLGAGFTDTQYF.

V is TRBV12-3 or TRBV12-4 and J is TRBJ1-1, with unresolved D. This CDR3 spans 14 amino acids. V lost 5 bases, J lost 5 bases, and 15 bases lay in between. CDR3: CASSLRLGRTEAFF. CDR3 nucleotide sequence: TGTGCCAGCAGTCTCAGACTGGGAAGGACTGAAGCTTTCTTT.

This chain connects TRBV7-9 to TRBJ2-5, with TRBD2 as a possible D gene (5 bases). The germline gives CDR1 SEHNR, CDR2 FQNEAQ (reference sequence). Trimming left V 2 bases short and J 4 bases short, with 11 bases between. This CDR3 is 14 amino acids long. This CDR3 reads CASSLTLAGETQYF. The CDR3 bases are TGTGCCAGCAGCTTAACCCTAGCAGGAGAGACCCAGTACTTC.

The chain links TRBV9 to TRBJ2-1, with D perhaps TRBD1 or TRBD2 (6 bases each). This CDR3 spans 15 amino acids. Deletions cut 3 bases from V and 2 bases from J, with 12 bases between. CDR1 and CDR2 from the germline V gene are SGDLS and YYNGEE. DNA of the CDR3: TGTGCCAGCAGCGGGACGGGGGCCCCCTACAATGAGCAGTTCTTC. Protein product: CASSGTGAPYNEQFF.

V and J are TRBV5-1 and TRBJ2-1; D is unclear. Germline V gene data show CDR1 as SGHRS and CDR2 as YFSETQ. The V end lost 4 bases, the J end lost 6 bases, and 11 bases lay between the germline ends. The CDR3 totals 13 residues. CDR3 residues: CASSVGPLNEQFF. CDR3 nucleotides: TGCGCCAGCAGCGTCGGGCCCCTCAATGAGCAGTTCTTC.

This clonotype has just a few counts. The CDR3 DNA follows: TGTGCCAGCAGCTTACATGTAGAAGGGGGACAGGTTAATGAAAAACTGTTTTTT. As protein: CASSLHVEGGQVNEKLFF. This chain links TRBV7-2 with TRBJ1-4; 8 bases are a match to TRBD1. Germline V gives CDR1 SGHTA, CDR2 FQGNSA. Trimming at V came to 2 bases and at J to 4 bases, leaving 12 bases not matched to a gene. The CDR3 has 18 amino acids.

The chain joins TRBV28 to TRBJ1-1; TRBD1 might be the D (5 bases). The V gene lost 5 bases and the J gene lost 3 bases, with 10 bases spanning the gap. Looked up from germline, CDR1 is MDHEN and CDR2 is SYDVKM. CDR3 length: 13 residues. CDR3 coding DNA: TGTGCCAGCAGTGGGGGGAGGTACACTGAAGCTTTCTTT. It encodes CASSGGRYTEAFF.

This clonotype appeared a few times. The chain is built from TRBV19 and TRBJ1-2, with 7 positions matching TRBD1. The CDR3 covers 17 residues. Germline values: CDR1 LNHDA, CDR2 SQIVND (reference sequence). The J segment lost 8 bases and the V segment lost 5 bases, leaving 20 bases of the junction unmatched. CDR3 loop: CASSASGRQGLSEGYTF. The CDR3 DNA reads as TGTGCCAGTAGTGCTTCCGGACGACAGGGTTTGAGCGAGGGCTACACCTTC.

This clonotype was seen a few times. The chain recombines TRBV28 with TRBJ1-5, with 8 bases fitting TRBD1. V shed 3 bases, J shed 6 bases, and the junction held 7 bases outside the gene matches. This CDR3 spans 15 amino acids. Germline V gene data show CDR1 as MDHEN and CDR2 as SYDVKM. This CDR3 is CASSFITGGGQPQHF. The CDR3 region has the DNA TGTGCCAGCAGTTTCATCACAGGGGGAGGTCAGCCCCAGCATTTT.

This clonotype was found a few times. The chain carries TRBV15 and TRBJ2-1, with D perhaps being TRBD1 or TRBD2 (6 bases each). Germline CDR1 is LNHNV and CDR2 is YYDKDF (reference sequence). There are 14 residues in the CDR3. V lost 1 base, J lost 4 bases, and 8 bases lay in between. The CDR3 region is CATSRGGAYNEQFF. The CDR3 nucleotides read TGTGCCACCAGCAGAGGGGGGGCGTACAATGAGCAGTTCTTC.

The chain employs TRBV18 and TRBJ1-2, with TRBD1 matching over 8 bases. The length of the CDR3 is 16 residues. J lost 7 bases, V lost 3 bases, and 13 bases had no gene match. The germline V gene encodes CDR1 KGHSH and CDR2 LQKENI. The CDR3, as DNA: TGTGCCAGCTCACCCGAGGCAGGGGGCGAAGGAGCTGGCTACACCTTC. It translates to CASSPEAGGEGAGYTF.

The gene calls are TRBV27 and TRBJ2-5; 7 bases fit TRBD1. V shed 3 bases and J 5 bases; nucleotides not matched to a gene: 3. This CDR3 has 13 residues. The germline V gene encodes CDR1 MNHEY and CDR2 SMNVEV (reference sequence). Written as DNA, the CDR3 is TGTGCCAGCAGTTTCGGACAGGCGGAGACCCAGTACTTC. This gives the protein CASSFGQAETQYF.

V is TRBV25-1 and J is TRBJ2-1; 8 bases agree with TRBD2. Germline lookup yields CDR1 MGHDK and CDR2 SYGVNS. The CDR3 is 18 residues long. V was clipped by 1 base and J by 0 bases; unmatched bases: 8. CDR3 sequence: CASSELLAERSSYNEQFF. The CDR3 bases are TGTGCCAGCAGTGAATTACTAGCGGAACGCAGCTCCTACAATGAGCAGTTCTTC. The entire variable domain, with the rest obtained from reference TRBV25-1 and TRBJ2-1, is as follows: EADIYQTPRYLVIGTGKKITLECSQTMGHDKMYWYQQDPGMELHLIHYSYGVNSTEKGDLSSESTVSRIRTEHFPLTLESARPSHTSQYLCASSELLAERSSYNEQFFGPGTRLTVL.

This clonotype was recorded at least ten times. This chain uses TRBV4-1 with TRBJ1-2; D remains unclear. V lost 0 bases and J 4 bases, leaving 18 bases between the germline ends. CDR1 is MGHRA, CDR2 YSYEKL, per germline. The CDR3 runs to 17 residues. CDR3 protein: CASSQEPTTIGIYGYTF. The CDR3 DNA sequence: TGCGCCAGCAGCCAAGAGCCTACTACTATTGGAATCTATGGCTACACCTTC.

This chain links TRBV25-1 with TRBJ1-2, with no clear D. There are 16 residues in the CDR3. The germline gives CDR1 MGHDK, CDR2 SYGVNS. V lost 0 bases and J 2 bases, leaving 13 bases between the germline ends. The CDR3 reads CASSEYYPVPNYGYTF. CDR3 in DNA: TGTGCCAGCAGTGAATACTATCCGGTTCCGAACTATGGCTACACCTTC.

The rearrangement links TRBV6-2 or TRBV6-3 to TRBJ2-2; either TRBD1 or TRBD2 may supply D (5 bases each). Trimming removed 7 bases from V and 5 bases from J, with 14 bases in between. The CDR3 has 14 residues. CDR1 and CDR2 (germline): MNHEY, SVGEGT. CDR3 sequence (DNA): TGTGCCAGCACCTCGGGGCCGGGTACCGGGGAGCTGTTTTTT. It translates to CASTSGPGTGELFF.

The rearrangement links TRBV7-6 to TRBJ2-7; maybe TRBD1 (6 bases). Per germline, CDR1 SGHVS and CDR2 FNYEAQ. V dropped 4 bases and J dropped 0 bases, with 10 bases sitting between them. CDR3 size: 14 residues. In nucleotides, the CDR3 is TGTGCCAGCAGCTCGTCAGGGGTCTCCTACGAGCAGTACTTC. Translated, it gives CASSSSGVSYEQYF.

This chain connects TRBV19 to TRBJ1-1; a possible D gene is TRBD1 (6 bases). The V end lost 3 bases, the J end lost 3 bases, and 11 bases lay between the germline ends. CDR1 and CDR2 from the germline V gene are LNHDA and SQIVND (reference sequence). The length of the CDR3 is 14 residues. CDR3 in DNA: TGTGCCAGTAGTATTGAAGGGGGGTACACTGAAGCTTTCTTT. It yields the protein CASSIEGGYTEAFF.